The rows below give T cell receptor beta chains drawn from one sample of a study of T cells in localized non-small cell lung cancer. Here immunoSEQ multiplex PCR was the method, and the copy in TCRdb shows in-frame clones only, minus some. The sample contains approximately 140,000 clones, about 89% of which appear only once. Sequencing was performed on peripheral blood, taken before any cancer treatment. The receptors derive from an older female donor with stage I lung adenocarcinoma. CDR3s include the opening cysteine and the closing phenylalanine or tryptophan. The D gene is left open where the match is weak. Clone size is not always given. Where it is, it says once, few, many or a class for expanded clones.

D gene	clone size	J gene	V gene	CDR3 protein	CDR3 DNA
-	-	TRBJ2-5	TRBV7-2	CASSLTETQYF	TGTGCCAGCAGCTTAACGGAGACCCAGTACTTC
-	once	TRBJ2-7	TRBV10-3	CAISGGLLYEQYF	TGTGCCATCAGTGGGGGACTGCTTTACGAGCAGTACTTC
-	once	TRBJ2-5	TRBV5-1	CASSLQGRETQYF	TGCGCCAGCAGCTTACAAGGGCGGGAGACCCAGTACTTC
-	-	TRBJ2-7	TRBV7-6	CASSLTGTNYEQYF	TGTGCCAGCAGCTTAACCGGGACCAACTACGAGCAGTACTTC
TRBD1	-	TRBJ1-1	TRBV7-9	CASSRRQGANTEAFF	TGTGCCAGCAGCCGTAGACAGGGGGCGAACACTGAAGCTTTCTTT
-	once	TRBJ1-1	TRBV7-9	CASSPVTGPEAFF	TGTGCCAGCAGCCCAGTTACGGGCCCTGAAGCTTTCTTT
-	-	TRBJ2-5	TRBV11-2	CASSLGVKKETQYF	TGTGCCAGCAGCTTAGGAGTTAAAAAAGAGACCCAGTACTTC
-	-	TRBJ1-2	TRBV30	CSTRSVAGVVSYTF	TGTTCAACACGGTCCGTGGCCGGGGTGGTTAGCTACACCTTC
-	-	TRBJ1-2	TRBV5-6	CASSFILLGEREYGYTF	TGTGCCAGCAGCTTTATCCTCCTGGGCGAGCGGGAGTATGGCTACACCTTC
-	-	TRBJ2-3	TRBV5-1	CASSQGGSTDTQYF	TGCGCCAGCAGCCAGGGCGGGAGCACAGATACGCAGTATTTT
TRBD1	once	TRBJ2-1	TRBV6-1	CASSAVTGDFWQFF	TGTGCCAGCAGTGCGGTGACAGGGGATTTTTGGCAGTTCTTC
TRBD1	-	TRBJ1-4	TRBV5-1	CASSSTGDNEKLFF	TGCGCCAGCAGCTCGACAGGGGATAATGAAAAACTGTTTTTT
TRBD2	-	TRBJ2-1	TRBV14	CASSQRASGRYNEQFF	TGTGCCAGCAGCCAAAGGGCTAGCGGGAGGTACAATGAGCAGTTCTTC
TRBD2	-	TRBJ2-3	TRBV7-2	CASSPRTSGTDTQYF	TGTGCCAGCAGCCCGCGGACTAGCGGCACAGATACGCAGTATTTT
TRBD1	-	TRBJ2-7	TRBV2	CASIQDRGYEQYF	TGTGCCAGCATTCAGGACAGGGGATACGAGCAGTACTTC
-	-	TRBJ1-4	TRBV2	CASRQDATNEKLFF	TGTGCCAGCAGACAGGATGCAACTAATGAAAAACTGTTTTTT
-	-	TRBJ2-1	TRBV5-4	CASSFGGRGNEQFF	TGTGCCAGCAGCTTTGGGGGGAGAGGCAATGAGCAGTTCTTC
-	once	TRBJ2-7	TRBV11-2	CASSSTTGDYEQYF	TGTGCCAGCAGCTCCACTACAGGAGACTACGAGCAGTACTTC
-	-	TRBJ2-1	TRBV10-3	CAISGAGSWNEQFF	TGTGCCATCAGTGGGGCGGGATCCTGGAATGAGCAGTTCTTC
-	-	TRBJ2-1	TRBV5-1	CASSEGNEQFF	TGCGCCAGCAGCGAGGGGAATGAGCAGTTCTTC
TRBD2	-	TRBJ2-3	TRBV7-9	CASSPRFGLAGTDTQYF	TGTGCCAGCAGCCCCCGATTCGGACTAGCGGGAACAGATACGCAGTATTTT
-	-	TRBJ2-7	TRBV28	CASSQQRTEQYF	TGTGCCAGCAGTCAGCAGCGTACTGAGCAGTACTTC
-	-	TRBJ1-3	TRBV18	CASSPKSSRDSGNTIYF	TGTGCCAGCTCACCAAAATCCAGCAGGGACTCTGGAAACACCATATATTTT
-	-	TRBJ1-1	TRBV4-1	CASSSQGGNTEAFF	TGCGCCAGCAGCTCACAGGGAGGGAACACTGAAGCTTTCTTT
-	-	TRBJ2-5	TRBV18	CASSPSLKETQYF	TGTGCCAGCTCACCCAGCTTAAAAGAGACCCAGTACTTC
TRBD1	-	TRBJ1-2	TRBV6-1	CASSRDSYGYTF	TGTGCCAGCAGTAGGGACAGCTATGGCTACACCTTC
TRBD1	-	TRBJ1-5	TRBV6-1	CASTTGNSNQPQHF	TGTGCCAGCACGACAGGGAATAGCAATCAGCCCCAGCATTTT
TRBD2	-	TRBJ2-1	TRBV5-1	CASSLVGRRGSYNEQFF	TGCGCCAGCAGCTTGGTCGGGAGGAGAGGTTCCTACAATGAGCAGTTCTTC
-	-	TRBJ2-2	TRBV19	CATKELGANTGELFF	TGTGCCACAAAAGAACTGGGAGCGAACACCGGGGAGCTGTTTTTT
-	-	TRBJ1-5	TRBV7-9	CASSFGQTNQPQHF	TGTGCCAGCAGCTTTGGACAAACTAATCAGCCCCAGCATTTT
TRBD2	-	TRBJ2-1	TRBV6-1	CASSELAGSYNEQFF	TGTGCCAGCAGTGAACTAGCGGGCTCCTACAATGAGCAGTTCTTC
-	-	TRBJ2-3	TRBV5-1	CASSSLPGDRTDTQYF	TGCGCCAGCAGCTCCCTCCCGGGGGACCGCACAGATACGCAGTATTTT
-	-	TRBJ2-5	TRBV4-1	CASSQVFETQYF	TGCGCCAGCAGCCAAGTCTTCGAGACCCAGTACTTC
-	-	TRBJ2-3	TRBV7-6	CASSARDRLSTDTQYF	TGTGCCAGCAGCGCCAGGGATCGGCTAAGCACAGATACGCAGTATTTT
TRBD1	-	TRBJ1-5	TRBV5-6	CASSQTQGDGVQPQHF	TGTGCCAGCAGCCAGACTCAGGGGGATGGAGTTCAGCCCCAGCATTTT
TRBD2	-	TRBJ2-3	TRBV5-4	CASSFASGTDTQYF	TGTGCCAGCAGCTTCGCTAGCGGGACAGATACGCAGTATTTT
-	-	TRBJ2-1	TRBV30	CAWGRRSYNEQFF	TGTGCCTGGGGGAGGAGGTCGTACAATGAGCAGTTCTTC
-	-	TRBJ1-5	TRBV4-1	CASSQDSTGVNQPQHF	TGCGCCAGCAGCCAAGACTCCACAGGCGTAAATCAGCCCCAGCATTTT
-	-	TRBJ2-5	TRBV6-5	CASSRRIQETQYF	TGTGCCAGCAGCCGACGGATACAAGAGACCCAGTACTTC
TRBD1	-	TRBJ1-5	TRBV15	CATSREGDRGPGNQPQHF	TGTGCCACCAGCAGAGAAGGGGACAGGGGGCCCGGCAATCAGCCCCAGCATTTT
-	-	TRBJ1-3	TRBV2	CASSPVSGNTIYF	TGTGCCAGCAGTCCAGTGTCCGGAAACACCATATATTTT
-	-	TRBJ2-1	TRBV29-1	CSVEETGNEQFF	TGCAGCGTTGAAGAAACAGGGAATGAGCAGTTCTTC
-	-	TRBJ1-1	TRBV7-9	CASSLVRNTEAFF	TGTGCCAGCAGCTTAGTCCGAAACACTGAAGCTTTCTTT
-	-	TRBJ2-2	TRBV2	CASSTFGRNTGELFF	TGTGCCAGCAGTACCTTTGGACGTAACACCGGGGAGCTGTTTTTT